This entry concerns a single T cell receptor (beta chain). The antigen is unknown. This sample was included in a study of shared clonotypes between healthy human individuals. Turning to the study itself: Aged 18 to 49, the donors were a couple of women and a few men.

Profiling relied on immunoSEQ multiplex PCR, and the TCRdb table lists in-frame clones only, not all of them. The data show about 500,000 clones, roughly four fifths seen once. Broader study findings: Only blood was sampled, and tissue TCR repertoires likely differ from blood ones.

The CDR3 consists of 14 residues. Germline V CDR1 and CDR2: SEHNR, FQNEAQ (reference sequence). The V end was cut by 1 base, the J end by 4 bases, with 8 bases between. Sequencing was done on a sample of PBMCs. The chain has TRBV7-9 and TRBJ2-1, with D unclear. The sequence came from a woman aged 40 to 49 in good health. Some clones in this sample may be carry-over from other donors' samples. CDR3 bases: TGTGCCAGCAGCTTAGATGTGACTTACAATGAGCAGTTCTTC. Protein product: CASSLDVTYNEQFF.